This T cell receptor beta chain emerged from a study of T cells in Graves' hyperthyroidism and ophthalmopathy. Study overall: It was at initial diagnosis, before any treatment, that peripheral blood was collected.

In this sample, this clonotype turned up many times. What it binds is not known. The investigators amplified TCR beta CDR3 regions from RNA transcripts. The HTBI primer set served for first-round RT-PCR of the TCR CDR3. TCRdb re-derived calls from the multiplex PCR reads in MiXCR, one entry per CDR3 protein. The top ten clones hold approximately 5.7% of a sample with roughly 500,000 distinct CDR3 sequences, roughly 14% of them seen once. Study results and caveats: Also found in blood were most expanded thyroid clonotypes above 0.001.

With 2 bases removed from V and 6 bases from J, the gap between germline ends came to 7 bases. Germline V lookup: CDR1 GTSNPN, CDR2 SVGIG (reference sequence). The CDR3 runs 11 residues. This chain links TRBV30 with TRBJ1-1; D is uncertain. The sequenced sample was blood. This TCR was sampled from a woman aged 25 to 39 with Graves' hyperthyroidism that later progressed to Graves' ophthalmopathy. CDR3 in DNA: TGTGCCTGGAGTTGGGCAGCTGAAGCTTTCTTT. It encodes CAWSWAAEAFF.